This T cell receptor beta chain came from a study of T cells in Graves' hyperthyroidism and ophthalmopathy. Germline V gene sequence: CDR1 ENHRY, CDR2 SYGVKD. The CDR3 runs to 13 residues. Trimming left V 6 bases short and J 2 bases short, with 10 bases between. Amplification of TCR beta CDR3 regions was performed using RNA transcripts as template. Using the HTBI primer set, a first-round RT-PCR was run on the TCR CDR3. In TCRdb, the multiplex PCR reads were re-called with MiXCR into one record per CDR3 protein. This sample has 600,000 to 700,000 distinct CDR3 sequences, with around 15% found just once. This clonotype appeared many times. As yet, its antigen is unknown. General observations from the study: Most thyroid clonotypes that were expanded above 0.001 also turned up in blood.

Patients affected by ophthalmopathy presented a Clinical Activity Score of at least 3, a NOSPECS grade of at least 4, and disease duration below 3 months. Exclusion criteria comprised uncontrolled infection, other autoimmune disease, pregnancy or lactation. The sample was blood. This chain joins TRBV10-3 and TRBJ1-2; D is ambiguous. The sequence derives from a woman in her forties with Graves' ophthalmopathy. Here the CDR3 DNA reads TGTGCCATCAGCGGCAAAAAGAACTATGGCTACACCTTC. Residues: CAISGKKNYGYTF.